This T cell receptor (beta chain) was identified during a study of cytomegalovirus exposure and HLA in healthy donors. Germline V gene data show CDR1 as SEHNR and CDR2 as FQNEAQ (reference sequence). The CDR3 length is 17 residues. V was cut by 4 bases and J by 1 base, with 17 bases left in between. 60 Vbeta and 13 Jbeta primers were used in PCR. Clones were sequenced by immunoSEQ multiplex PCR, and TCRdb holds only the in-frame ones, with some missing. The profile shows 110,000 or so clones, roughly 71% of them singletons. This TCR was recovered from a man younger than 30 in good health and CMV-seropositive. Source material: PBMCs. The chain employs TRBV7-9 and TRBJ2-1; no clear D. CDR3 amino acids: CASSSPDIAFSYNEQFF. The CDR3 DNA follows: TGTGCCAGCAGCTCCCCCGACATCGCCTTTTCCTACAATGAGCAGTTCTTC.